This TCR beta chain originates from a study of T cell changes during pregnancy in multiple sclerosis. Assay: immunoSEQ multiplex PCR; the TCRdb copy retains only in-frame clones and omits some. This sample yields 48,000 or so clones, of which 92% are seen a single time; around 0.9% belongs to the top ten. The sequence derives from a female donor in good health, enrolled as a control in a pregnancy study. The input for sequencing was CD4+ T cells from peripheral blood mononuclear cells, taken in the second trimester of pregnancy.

This chain's CDR3 is CASSPSSNQPQHF. In DNA, the CDR3 is TGTGCCAGCAGCCCGAGTAGCAATCAGCCCCAGCATTTT. This chain connects TRBV7-2 to TRBJ1-5; D is unclear. Germline CDR1 reads SGHTA; CDR2 reads FQGNSA. V lost 5 bases and J lost 0, with 5 bases in between. The CDR3 has 13 amino acids.